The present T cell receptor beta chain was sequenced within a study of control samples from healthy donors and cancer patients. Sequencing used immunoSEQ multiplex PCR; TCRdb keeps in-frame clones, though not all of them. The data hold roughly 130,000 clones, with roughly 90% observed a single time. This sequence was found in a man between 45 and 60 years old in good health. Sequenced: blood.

In DNA, the CDR3 is TGCGCCAGCAGCCTGCCCGGGACCGAGCTGCTGGAGCAGTACTTC. Translating gives CASSLPGTELLEQYF. The chain combines TRBV5-1 with TRBJ2-7, with D perhaps given as TRBD1 or TRBD2 (5 bases each). Germline CDR1 SGHRS, CDR2 YFSETQ. This CDR3 region has 15 residues. The germline V and J ends were trimmed by 4 bases and 7 bases, with 21 bases remaining between them.